This T cell receptor beta chain was found in a study of regulatory T cells in long-lasting Graves disease (dated by TCRdb to about 2021). Regarding the research as a whole: Persistent Graves' disease was defined as persistently positive TSH receptor autoantibodies together with antithyroid drug treatment for over 5 years. The study took place in China and was registered as a clinical trial. TCR sequencing covered roughly 13 persistent and around 20 newly diagnosed Graves' disease patients, approximately 33 samples in total. Peripheral blood TCR sequencing and RNA sequencing compared persistent Graves' disease patients with newly diagnosed Graves' disease patients. On average, persistent Graves' disease patients in the clinical cohort had been on antithyroid drugs for approximately ten years. Study-level results and caveats: Persistent patients shared more public clonotypes among themselves (2,741) than newly diagnosed patients did (more than 950). The small sample size was acknowledged by the authors as a limitation that may reduce accuracy. Because the primary lesion, thyroid tissue, could not be accessed, the study looked at peripheral blood alone. Persistent Graves' disease patients showed lower TCR Shannon entropy and fewer highly expanded clones than newly diagnosed patients, suggesting clonal expansion. Persistent disease showed preferential use of TRBV28, TRBJ1-2 and TRBJ2-5, whereas newly diagnosed disease favored TRBV20-1 and TRBJ2-1. Sequencing and analysis were limited to the TCR beta chain.

With respect to this clonotype: The antigen it recognizes is unknown. Per-nucleotide qualities are absent, and no much larger clonotype sits a single base away.

This specimen's time point label, per the study, means: persistent/refractory GD, antithyroid drugs over 5 years with positive TRAb. For both TCR sequencing and RNA sequencing, RNA was extracted from PBMCs in TRIzol. Graves' disease was diagnosed according to American Thyroid Association guidelines. Patients for the study were recruited at an endocrinology department in Xi'an, China. Each patient gave around 9.2 milliliters of peripheral blood, collected in an EDTA anticoagulant tube. Ficoll Paque Plus density gradient separation was used to isolate PBMCs, and no further T cell sorting was done. An Agilent 2100 Bioanalyzer and agarose gel were used to check RNA quality, and a NanoDrop 2000 was used to measure RNA concentration. The library was obtained by multiplex PCR. Sequencing instrument: Illumina HiSeq 4000. iRepertoire HTBI primers and Arm-PCR amplification of CDR3 regions were used to construct TCR beta libraries. PCR products were gel purified before sequencing. The paper's data handling went like this. A total of fewer than 65 TRBV and 14 TRBJ segments were identified across samples and were used for gene usage analysis of CDR3 amino acid clonotypes. COPE and FqMerger were used to merge the filtered high-quality paired reads into contigs. BLAST was used to align contigs to the IMGT TRBV, TRBD and TRBJ reference genes, and CDR3 was defined following IMGT. Any clonotype with a frequency above 0.1% was classified as a highly expanded clone. Shannon entropy served as the measure of repertoire diversity, while the Gini coefficient captured V-J evenness. Clonotypes shared by more than one individual were considered public. TCRdb ran its own pipeline on the public reads, namely fastp trimming at Q25 and MiXCR clone calling, and kept in-frame beta chains. Rows are combined by CDR3 protein, so each entry shows the most common genes and DNA. TCRdb assigned the V and J calls; the authors' analysis was not used. The sample includes about 450,000 distinct CDR3 sequences, with around 20% observed a single time. Clones ranked in the top ten supply about 27% of the sample.

The CDR3 measures 15 amino acids from cysteine to phenylalanine. The only DNA kept is the CDR3, 45 bases in frame from the first base. Trimming at the junction amounts to 9 bases on V and 2 bases on J, and the germline ends lie 20 bases apart. The germline V gene specifies MGHDK as CDR1 and SYGVNS as CDR2. The sample was peripheral blood mononuclear cells (PBMCs), taken when the disease was refractory, from a patient treated with antithyroid drugs. The receptor was derived from a female donor with Graves disease. The chain is assembled from TRBV25-1 and TRBJ2-7; the D segment is perhaps TRBD1 or TRBD2, each sharing 5 matched bases. The CDR3 has the sequence CASSKDRDGTYEQYF. The nucleotides read TGTGCCAGTAGTAAAGACCGGGACGGAACCTACGAGCAGTACTTC.